This T cell receptor beta chain was sequenced in a study of control samples from healthy donors and cancer patients. The germline CDR1 and CDR2 sequences are MDHEN and SYDVKM. The CDR3 totals 12 residues. Trimming took off 3 bases at V and 11 bases at J, with 13 bases between the two ends. Clones were read by immunoSEQ multiplex PCR, and TCRdb kept only the in-frame ones, dropping some. The table records some 150,000 clones, over 95% of them present only once. The sample was blood. The TCR sequence derives from a woman in her 30s in good health. The J gene is TRBJ1-1, the V gene TRBV28, with unresolved D. The CDR3 sequence: CASSLLLLGAFF. The CDR3 DNA is TGTGCCAGCAGTTTGTTGCTGCTGGGGGCTTTCTTT.